This T cell receptor (beta chain) was documented in a study of blood T cell repertoires in COVID-19. In the original workflow: Nucleated cell counts were estimated from reference gene primer amplification. Sequencing used immunoSEQ multiplex PCR; TCRdb keeps in-frame clones, though not all of them. Clone size and V and J calls were adopted from that table, with D and trimming inferred from the DNA. Seen here are 35,000 to 45,000 clones, 78% observed once, and the top ten hold approximately 15%. The sequenced sample was peripheral blood. The TCR sequence derives from a man between 65 and 85 years old with acute or convalescent COVID-19.

CDR3 loop: CASSIRQIQSNQPQHF. Written as DNA, the CDR3 is TGTGCCAGTAGTATTCGACAGATCCAGAGCAATCAGCCCCAGCATTTT. The chain employs TRBV19 and TRBJ1-5; D perhaps matches TRBD1 (5 bases). There are 16 residues in the CDR3. Trimming shortened V by 3 bases and J by 1 base, and 13 bases separated the two germline ends. Germline V CDR1 and CDR2: LNHDA, SQIVND (reference sequence).